This is a list of T cell receptor beta chains from one sample in a study of T cell responses to AZD1222 COVID-19 vaccine. The data were produced by immunoSEQ multiplex PCR, yet TCRdb's version contains in-frame clones alone and is incomplete. The table shows approximately 110,000 clones, with roughly 90% occurring only once. The source material was peripheral blood, sampled on day 0 of AZD1222 vaccination. All receptors derive from an adult in good health. CDR3s include the opening cysteine and the closing phenylalanine or tryptophan. Fields, in order: J gene, D gene, clone size, V gene, CDR3 DNA, CDR3 protein. A D gene is named only where the DNA matches it firmly. Expanded clones get a size class; other rows say once, few or many, or leave the size out.

TRBJ1-3 . once TRBV5-1 TGCGCCAGCAGCTTTTTCTCGGGCTCTGGAAACACCATATATTTT CASSFFSGSGNTIYF
TRBJ1-6 . . TRBV7-9 TGTGCCAGCAGCTTAGTCCTTGGAAATAATTCACCCCTCCACTTT CASSLVLGNNSPLHF
TRBJ2-3 TRBD2 once TRBV2 TGTGCCAGCGGGCTAGCGGGGGCAGATACGCAGTATTTT CASGLAGADTQYF
TRBJ1-2 . . TRBV24-1 TGTGCCACCAGTGATTTCGGGGCAGTTGGCTACACCTTC CATSDFGAVGYTF
TRBJ2-5 TRBD1 . TRBV4-1 TGCGCCAGCAGCCAAGTAGTATGGGACAGGGGATACTTC CASSQVVWDRGYF
TRBJ1-1 . . TRBV3-1/TRBV3-2 TGTGCCAGCAGCCAAGATATAATTAACACTGAAGCTTTCTTT CASSQDIINTEAFF
TRBJ2-5 TRBD2 . TRBV5-1 TGCGCCAGCAGCCGAGGACTAGCGGGAGTCGGTGGGGAGACCCAGTACTTC CASSRGLAGVGGETQYF
TRBJ2-7 . few TRBV13 TGTGCCAGCAGCTTAACACACTACGAGCAGTACTTC CASSLTHYEQYF
TRBJ2-7 TRBD2 . TRBV5-6 TGTGCCAGCACCCCCTTGGGGCGGGAGAGCGAGCAGTACTTC CASTPLGRESEQYF
TRBJ2-1 . . TRBV24-1 TGTGCCACCACCCGAAGTCCCAGCTCCTACAATGAGCAGTTCTTC CATTRSPSSYNEQFF